This TCR beta chain came from a study of shared clonotypes between healthy human individuals. Naive-designated CD8 cells lacked CD45RO, were positively enriched for CCR7, and omitted terminally differentiated effector memory CD45RA+ cells. As handled by the study authors: As immunoSEQ supplied junction-only sequences (without quality scores), filtering differed. This table comes from immunoSEQ multiplex PCR, and its TCRdb copy is limited to in-frame clones, with some not included. The V and J calls and clone size were taken over from that table, and D and trimming were inferred from the DNA. There are about 2.2 million clones in the sample; around 93% occur only once, and over 1.5% lies in the top ten. Concerning this clone itself: Other nucleotide sequences in the sample specify the same CDR3.

This clonotype was obtained from a man aged 18 to 35 in good health. Some clones in this sample may be carry-over from other donors' samples. Sequencing input: naive CD8+ T cells from PBMCs.

The CDR3 region is CASSPDTDTQYF. The CDR3 DNA reads TGTGCCAGCAGTCCCGACACAGATACGCAGTATTTT. The J gene is TRBJ2-3, the V gene TRBV27; no definite D call. CDR3 length: 12 amino acids. V shed 5 bases and J shed 2 bases, with 5 bases lying between them. CDR1 and CDR2 from the germline V gene are MNHEY and SMNVEV (reference sequence).